The 5 T cell receptor beta chains in this list originate from one sample, sequenced in a study of T-cell memory formation after mild COVID-19. TCRdb reprocessed the 5' RACE reads via MiXCR and lists one record per CDR3 protein. The table records about 130,000 distinct CDR3 sequences, 5% to 6.5% of them present only once. Material: PBMCs or a T cell subset sorted from them (not recorded which). The receptors stem from an adult woman who had mild COVID-19 (a few samples of this study predate the infection). Cell type and time point are not known.

In this sample, this clonotype turned up many times. The chain couples TRBV11-2 to TRBJ2-1; 12 positions agree with TRBD2. The CDR3 is 16 amino acids. The germline CDR1 and CDR2 sequences are SGHAT and FQNNGV. J lost 9 bases, V lost 4 bases, and 10 bases had no gene match. CDR3 coding DNA: TGTGCCAGCAGCTCCCGTCCGACTAGCGGGGGAGCTGAGCAGTTCTTC. Encoded protein: CASSSRPTSGGAEQFF.

This clonotype was counted a few times. The chain recombines TRBV12-3 or TRBV12-4 with TRBJ2-6; no clear D. CDR3 length: 14 residues. The V end lost 3 bases, the J end lost 2 bases, and 5 bases lay between the germline ends. This CDR3 is CASSLSAGANVLTF. CDR3 nucleotide sequence: TGTGCCAGCAGTTTGAGCGCTGGGGCCAACGTCCTGACTTTC.

This clonotype has just a few counts. The rearrangement links TRBV6-2 or TRBV6-3 to TRBJ2-1; 9 nucleotides match TRBD1. The CDR3 contains 14 residues. CDR1 MNHEY and CDR2 SVGEGT come from the germline V gene. Germline trimming cut 5 bases from V and 5 bases from J; bases unmatched to any gene: 4. The CDR3: CASSPRDRDNEQFF. The DNA of the CDR3 is TGTGCCAGCAGTCCCCGGGACAGGGACAATGAGCAGTTCTTC.

The rearrangement joins TRBV6-2 or TRBV6-3 to TRBJ2-7; D may be TRBD1 (6 bases). The CDR3 is 15 amino acids. V lost 6 bases to trimming and J lost 0 bases, with 15 bases between them. CDR1 and CDR2 (germline): MNHEY, SVGEGT. The CDR3 region has the DNA TGTGCCAGCAGACCTACAGGGTTGGCCTCCTACGAGCAGTACTTC. This translates into CASRPTGLASYEQYF.

This clonotype was recorded at least ten times. This chain uses TRBV2 with TRBJ2-5; 9 bases match TRBD2. CDR1 is SNHLY and CDR2 is FYNNEI in the germline V gene. With V trimmed by 9 bases and J by 0 bases, 5 bases remained unmatched. The CDR3 spans 14 residues. CDR3 DNA: TGTGCCAGTAGCGGGGGCCCTAACCAAGAGACCCAGTACTTC. It yields the protein CASSGGPNQETQYF.